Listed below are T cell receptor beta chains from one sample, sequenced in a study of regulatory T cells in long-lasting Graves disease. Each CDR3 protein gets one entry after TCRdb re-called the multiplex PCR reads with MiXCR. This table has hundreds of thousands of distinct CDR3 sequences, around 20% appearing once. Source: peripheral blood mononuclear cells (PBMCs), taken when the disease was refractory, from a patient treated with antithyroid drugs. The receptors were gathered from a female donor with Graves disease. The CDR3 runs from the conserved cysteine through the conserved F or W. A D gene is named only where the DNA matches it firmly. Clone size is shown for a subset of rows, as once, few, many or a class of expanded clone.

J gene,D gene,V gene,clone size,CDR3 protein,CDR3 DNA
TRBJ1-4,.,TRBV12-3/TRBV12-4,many,CASSFGPHQGLRQGKLFF,TGTGCCAGCAGTTTTGGACCCCACCAGGGACTCCGGCAGGGAAAACTGTTTTTT
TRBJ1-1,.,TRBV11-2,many,CASSLITNTEAFF,TGTGCCAGCAGCTTAATTACGAACACTGAAGCTTTCTTT
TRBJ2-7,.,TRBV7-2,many,CASSLTLSYEQYF,TGTGCCAGCAGCTTAACACTCTCCTACGAGCAGTACTTC
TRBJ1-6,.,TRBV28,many,CASRGTGNYSPLHF,TGTGCCAGCAGGGGGACGGGAAATTATTCACCCCTCCACTTT
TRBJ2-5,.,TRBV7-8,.,CASTPQGERARTTQYF,TGTGCCAGCACCCCCCAGGGCGAAAGGGCAAGGACGACCCAGTACTTC
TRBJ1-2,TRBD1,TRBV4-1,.,CASSQHGQGFYTF,TGCGCCAGCAGCCAACACGGACAGGGTTTCTACACCTTC
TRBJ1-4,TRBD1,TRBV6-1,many,CASSAAQGVGKLFF,TGTGCCAGCAGTGCCGCACAGGGGGTGGGGAAACTGTTTTTT
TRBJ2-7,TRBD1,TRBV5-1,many,CASSLGTGFYEQYF,TGCGCCAGCAGCTTGGGGACAGGGTTCTACGAGCAGTACTTC
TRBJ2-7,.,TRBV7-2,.,CASSLGAGSLYEQYF,TGTGCCAGCAGCTTAGGGGCAGGCTCGCTCTACGAGCAGTACTTC
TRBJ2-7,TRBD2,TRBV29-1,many,CSGVAGVSYEQYF,TGCAGCGGGGTAGCGGGAGTATCGTACGAGCAGTACTTC
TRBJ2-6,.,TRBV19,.,CASSLRGGAGANVLTF,TGTGCCAGTAGTCTCCGCGGGGGCGCTGGGGCCAACGTCCTGACTTTC
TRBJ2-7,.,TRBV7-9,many,CASSLDRGDEQYF,TGTGCCAGCAGCCTTGACCGGGGTGACGAGCAGTACTTC
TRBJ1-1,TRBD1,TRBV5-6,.,CASSNGQGAINTEAFF,TGTGCCAGCAGTAACGGTCAGGGGGCGATCAACACTGAAGCTTTCTTT
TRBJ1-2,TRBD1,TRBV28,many,CASSSTGWIYGYTF,TGTGCCAGCAGTTCGACAGGGTGGATCTATGGCTACACCTTC
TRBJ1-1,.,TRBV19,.,CASSIVAGVDTEAFF,TGTGCCAGTAGTATAGTGGCGGGGGTTGATACTGAAGCTTTCTTT
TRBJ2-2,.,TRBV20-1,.,CSAGPNTNTGELFF,TGCAGTGCAGGTCCCAACACGAACACCGGGGAGCTGTTTTTT
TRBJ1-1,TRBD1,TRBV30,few,CAWSSGGRDTEAFF,TGTGCCTGGAGCTCAGGGGGTCGTGACACTGAAGCTTTCTTT
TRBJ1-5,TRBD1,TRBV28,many,CASRGTGVQPQHF,TGTGCCAGCAGGGGGACAGGGGTACAGCCCCAGCATTTT
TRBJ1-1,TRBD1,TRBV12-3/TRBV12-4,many,CASTNGQGHTEAFF,TGTGCCAGCACCAACGGACAGGGGCACACTGAAGCTTTCTTT
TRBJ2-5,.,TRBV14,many,CASSLLYQETQYF,TGTGCCAGCAGCCTCCTGTACCAAGAGACCCAGTACTTC
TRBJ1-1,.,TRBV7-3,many,CASSRTRGLNTEAFF,TGTGCCAGCAGCCGGACGAGGGGCTTGAACACTGAAGCTTTCTTT
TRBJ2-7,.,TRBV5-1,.,CASRPNARTDSEQYF,TGCGCCAGCAGACCGAACGCCAGGACCGACAGCGAGCAGTACTTC
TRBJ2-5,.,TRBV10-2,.,CASSEVGLQETQYF,TGCGCCAGCAGTGAGGTTGGGCTTCAAGAGACCCAGTACTTC
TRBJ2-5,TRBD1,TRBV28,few,CASSQLTGPLQETQYF,TGTGCCAGCAGTCAGTTGACAGGGCCCTTACAAGAGACCCAGTACTTC
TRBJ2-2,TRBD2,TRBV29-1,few,CSVEASGLNTGELFF,TGCAGCGTTGAGGCTAGCGGACTCAACACCGGGGAGCTGTTTTTT
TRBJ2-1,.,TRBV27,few,CASSDQAVASYNEQFF,TGTGCCAGCAGTGACCAAGCGGTGGCCTCCTACAATGAGCAGTTCTTC
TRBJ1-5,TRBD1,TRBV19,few,CASRTTGESNQPQHF,TGTGCCAGTAGAACGACAGGGGAGAGCAATCAGCCCCAGCATTTT
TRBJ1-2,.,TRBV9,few,CASSPQALGPYGYTF,TGTGCCAGCAGCCCCCAGGCGCTAGGGCCCTATGGCTACACCTTC
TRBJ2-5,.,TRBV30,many,CAWSVGLVETQYF,TGTGCCTGGAGTGTAGGTCTGGTAGAGACCCAGTACTTC
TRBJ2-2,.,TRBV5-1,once,CSSSLGGFTVNTGELFF,TGTTCCAGCAGCTTGGGCGGTTTCACCGTGAACACCGGGGAGCTGTTTTTT
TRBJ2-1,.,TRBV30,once,CAWRRWKTSSYNEQFF,TGTGCCTGGAGGAGGTGGAAAACCAGCTCCTACAATGAGCAGTTCTTC
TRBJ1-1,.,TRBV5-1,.,CASSSRGGVEAFF,TGCGCCAGCAGCTCGAGGGGGGGAGTTGAAGCTTTCTTT
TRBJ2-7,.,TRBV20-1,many,CSARVGTGYEQYF,TGCAGTGCTAGAGTCGGAACAGGCTACGAGCAGTACTTC
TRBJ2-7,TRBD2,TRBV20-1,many,CSARGRRSLAGFYEQYF,TGCAGTGCTAGAGGGCGAAGGAGTCTAGCGGGATTCTACGAGCAGTACTTC
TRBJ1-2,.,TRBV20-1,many,CSALRRGEEGYTF,TGCAGTGCCCTACGTCGCGGGGAGGAAGGCTACACCTTC
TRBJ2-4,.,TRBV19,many,CASNSPGNIQYF,TGTGCCAGTAACTCGCCGGGAAACATTCAGTACTTC
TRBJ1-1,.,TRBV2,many,CASSERGANTEAFF,TGTGCCAGCAGTGAACGGGGTGCGAACACTGAAGCTTTCTTT
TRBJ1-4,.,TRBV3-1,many,CASSSTIQALKLFF,TGTGCCAGCAGCAGCACTATACAGGCGCTAAAACTGTTTTTT
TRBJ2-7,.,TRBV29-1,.,CSVVGRFYEQYF,TGCAGCGTGGTTGGACGGTTCTACGAGCAGTACTTC
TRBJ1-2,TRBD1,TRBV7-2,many,CASSLAGQKGYTF,TGTGCCAGCAGCTTAGCGGGACAGAAGGGCTACACCTTC
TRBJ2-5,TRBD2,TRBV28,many,CASSLSPSGRGTQYF,TGTGCCAGCAGTTTAAGTCCTAGCGGGAGAGGGACCCAGTACTTC
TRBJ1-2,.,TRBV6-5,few,CASSYDNDGGYTF,TGTGCCAGCAGTTACGACAACGATGGGGGCTACACCTTC
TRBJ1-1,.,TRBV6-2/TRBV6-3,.,CASRQDVLLNTEAFF,TGTGCCAGCAGACAGGACGTCCTTTTGAACACTGAAGCTTTCTTT
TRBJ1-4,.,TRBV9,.,CASSVGTGPNEKLFF,TGTGCCAGCAGCGTAGGTACGGGCCCTAATGAAAAACTGTTTTTT
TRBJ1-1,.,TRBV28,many,CASSFRLMNTEAFF,TGTGCCAGCAGTTTCAGGCTCATGAACACTGAAGCTTTCTTT
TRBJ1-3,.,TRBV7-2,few,CASTLWGGSGNTIYF,TGTGCCAGCACCCTGTGGGGGGGCTCTGGAAACACCATATATTTT
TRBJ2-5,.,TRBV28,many,CASTAEGFAGEETQYF,TGTGCCAGCACCGCAGAGGGTTTTGCAGGCGAAGAGACCCAGTACTTC
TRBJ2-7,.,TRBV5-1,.,CASSLEWRGYYEQYF,TGCGCCAGCAGCTTGGAATGGAGGGGTTACTACGAGCAGTACTTC
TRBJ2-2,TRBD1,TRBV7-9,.,CASTTGDTGELFF,TGTGCCAGCACAACAGGGGACACCGGGGAGCTGTTTTTT